This T cell receptor (beta chain) was identified in a study of shared clonotypes between healthy human individuals. Overall study context: Serving as donors were two women and three men, whose ages spanned 18 to 49.

Sequencing was performed with immunoSEQ multiplex PCR; in TCRdb, only in-frame clones are kept and a portion is missing. In the table there are 1.4 million or so clones, about 98.5% of which are singletons. Germline V gene sequence: CDR1 LGHNA, CDR2 YSLEER. The CDR3 length is 13 residues. The ends were cut back, 0 bases at V and 3 bases at J, with 5 bases in the middle. This chain links TRBV4-3 with TRBJ2-5; perhaps TRBD1 as D (5 bases). This clonotype was sampled from a man aged 25 to 45 in good health. Sequencing used naive CD4+ T cells sorted from blood. Regarding subset: CD45RA+ positively selected. For the CDR3, the DNA is TGCGCCAGCAGCCAAGACAGGGAAGAGACCCAGTACTTC. It encodes CASSQDREETQYF.